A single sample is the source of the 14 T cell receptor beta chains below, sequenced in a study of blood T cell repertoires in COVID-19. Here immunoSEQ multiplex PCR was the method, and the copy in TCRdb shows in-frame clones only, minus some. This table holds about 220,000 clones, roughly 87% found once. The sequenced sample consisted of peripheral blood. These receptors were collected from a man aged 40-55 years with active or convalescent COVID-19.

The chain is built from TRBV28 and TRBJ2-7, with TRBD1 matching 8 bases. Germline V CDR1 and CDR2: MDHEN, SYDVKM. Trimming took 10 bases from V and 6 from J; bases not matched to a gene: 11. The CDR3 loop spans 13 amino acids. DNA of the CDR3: TGTGCCATCATGACAGGGGCCGAGTCCGAGCAGTACTTC. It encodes CAIMTGAESEQYF.

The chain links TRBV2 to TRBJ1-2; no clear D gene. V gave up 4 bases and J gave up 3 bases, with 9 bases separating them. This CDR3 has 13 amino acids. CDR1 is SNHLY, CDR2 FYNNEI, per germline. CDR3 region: CASSVSGDYGYTF. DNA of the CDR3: TGTGCCAGCAGTGTCTCAGGCGACTATGGCTACACCTTC.

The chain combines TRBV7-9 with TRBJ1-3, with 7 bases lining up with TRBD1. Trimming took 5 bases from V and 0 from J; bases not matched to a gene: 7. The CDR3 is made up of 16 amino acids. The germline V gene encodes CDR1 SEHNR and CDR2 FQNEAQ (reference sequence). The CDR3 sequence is CASSARQGVSGNTIYF. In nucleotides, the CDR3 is TGTGCCAGCAGCGCCCGACAGGGCGTCTCTGGAAACACCATATATTTT.

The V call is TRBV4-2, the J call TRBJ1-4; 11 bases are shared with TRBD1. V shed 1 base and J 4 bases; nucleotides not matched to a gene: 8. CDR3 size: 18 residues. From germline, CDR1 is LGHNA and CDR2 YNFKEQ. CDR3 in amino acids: CASSQVGGTGGINEKLFF. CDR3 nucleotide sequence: TGTGCCAGCAGCCAAGTCGGCGGGACAGGGGGTATTAATGAAAAACTGTTTTTT.

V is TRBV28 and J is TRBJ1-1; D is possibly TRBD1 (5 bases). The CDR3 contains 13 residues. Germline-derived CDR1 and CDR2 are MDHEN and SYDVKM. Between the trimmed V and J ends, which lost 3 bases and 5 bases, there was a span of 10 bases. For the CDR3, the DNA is TGTGCCAGCAGTTTCGGGGGGTGGACTGAAGCTTTCTTT. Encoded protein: CASSFGGWTEAFF.

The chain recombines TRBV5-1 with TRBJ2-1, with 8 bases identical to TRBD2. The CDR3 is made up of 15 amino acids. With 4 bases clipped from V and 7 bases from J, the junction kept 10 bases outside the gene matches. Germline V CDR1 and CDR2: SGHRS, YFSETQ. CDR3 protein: CASSPPSGSGNEQFF. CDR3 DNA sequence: TGCGCCAGCAGCCCCCCCAGCGGGAGCGGGAATGAGCAGTTCTTC.

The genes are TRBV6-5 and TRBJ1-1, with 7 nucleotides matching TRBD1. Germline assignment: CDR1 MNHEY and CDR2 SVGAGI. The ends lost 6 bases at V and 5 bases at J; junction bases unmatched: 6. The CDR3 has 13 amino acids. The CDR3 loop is CASSSRGETEAFF. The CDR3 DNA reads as TGTGCCAGCAGCTCCAGGGGGGAAACTGAAGCTTTCTTT.

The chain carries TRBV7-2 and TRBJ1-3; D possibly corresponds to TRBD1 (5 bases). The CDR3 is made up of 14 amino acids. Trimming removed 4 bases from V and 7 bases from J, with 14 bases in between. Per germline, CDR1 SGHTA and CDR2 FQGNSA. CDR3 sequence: CASSSSRAANTIYF. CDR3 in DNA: TGTGCCAGCAGCTCCTCCAGGGCAGCCAACACCATATATTTT.

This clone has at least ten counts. The CDR3 bases are TGCGCCAGCAGGAAACCTCAGGGGCCCACTCAGCCCCAGCATTTT. It specifies CASRKPQGPTQPQHF. This chain uses TRBV10-1 with TRBJ1-5; perhaps TRBD1 as D (6 bases). CDR1 and CDR2 from the germline V gene are WNHNN and SYGVQD (reference sequence). The CDR3 extends over 15 amino acids. Trimming cost V 6 bases and J 6 bases, with 18 bases left between them.

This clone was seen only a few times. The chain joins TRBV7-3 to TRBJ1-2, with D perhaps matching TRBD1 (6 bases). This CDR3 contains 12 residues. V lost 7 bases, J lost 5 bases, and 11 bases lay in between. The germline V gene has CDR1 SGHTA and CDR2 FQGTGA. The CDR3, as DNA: TGTGCCAGCACCCCAGGGGCATATGGCTACACCTTC. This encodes CASTPGAYGYTF.

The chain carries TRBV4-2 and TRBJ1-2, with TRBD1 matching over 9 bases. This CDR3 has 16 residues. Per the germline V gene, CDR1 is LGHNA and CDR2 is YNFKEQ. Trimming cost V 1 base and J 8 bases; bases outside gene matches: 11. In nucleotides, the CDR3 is TGTGCCAGCAGCCAAGTAAGCGCCAGACAGGGGGACGGCTACACCTTC. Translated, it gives CASSQVSARQGDGYTF.

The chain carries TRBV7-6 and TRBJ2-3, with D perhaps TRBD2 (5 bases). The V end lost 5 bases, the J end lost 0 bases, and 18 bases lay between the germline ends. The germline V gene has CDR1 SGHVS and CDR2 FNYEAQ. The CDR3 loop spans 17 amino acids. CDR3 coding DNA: TGTGCCAGCAGCCCCCCATGGGTTCGGGGAAGCACAGATACGCAGTATTTT. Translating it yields CASSPPWVRGSTDTQYF.

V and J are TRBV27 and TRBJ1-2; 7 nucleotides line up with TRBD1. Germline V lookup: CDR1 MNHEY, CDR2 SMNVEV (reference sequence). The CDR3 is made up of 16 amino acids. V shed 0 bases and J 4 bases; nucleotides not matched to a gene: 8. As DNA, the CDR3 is TGTGCCAGCAGTTTATCGAGCACGGCAGGGGGCTATGGCTACACCTTC. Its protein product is CASSLSSTAGGYGYTF.

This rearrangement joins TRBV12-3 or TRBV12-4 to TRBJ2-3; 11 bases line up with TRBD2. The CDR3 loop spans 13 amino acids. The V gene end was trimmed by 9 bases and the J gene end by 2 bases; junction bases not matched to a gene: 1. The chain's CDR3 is CASSGRATDTQYF. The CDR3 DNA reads TGTGCCAGTAGCGGGAGGGCCACAGATACGCAGTATTTT.